Listed below are T cell receptor beta chains from one sample, sequenced in a study of blood T cell repertoires in COVID-19. Sequenced by immunoSEQ multiplex PCR; TCRdb stores in-frame clones only, minus some. This table has about 170,000 clones, almost 85% appearing once. The specimen sequenced was peripheral blood. Receptor source: a woman of 80 years or more with acute or convalescent COVID-19. Each CDR3 is given with its conserved first and last residue. The D gene is left open where the match is weak. Clone size is not always given. Where it is, it says once, few, many or a class for expanded clones.

D gene,V gene,clone size,J gene,CDR3 protein,CDR3 DNA
-,TRBV27,-,TRBJ2-1,CASSYQGSSNEQFF,TGTGCCAGCAGTTATCAGGGGTCGAGCAATGAGCAGTTCTTC
-,TRBV4-1,many,TRBJ1-1,CASSQVEPTMNTEAFF,TGCGCCAGCAGCCAAGTCGAGCCTACTATGAACACTGAAGCTTTCTTT
TRBD2,TRBV4-1,-,TRBJ2-1,CASRLSGSSYNEQFF,TGCGCCAGCAGACTTAGCGGGAGCTCCTACAATGAGCAGTTCTTC
-,TRBV5-5,once,TRBJ2-1,CASSAWGGGTYNEQFF,TGTGCCAGCAGCGCCTGGGGAGGGGGGACCTACAATGAGCAGTTCTTC
-,TRBV18,-,TRBJ2-3,CASSLSGKDTQYF,TGTGCCAGCTCACTGAGCGGTAAAGATACGCAGTATTTT
-,TRBV7-9,-,TRBJ1-6,CASSFGGRSGSPLHF,TGTGCCAGCAGCTTCGGGGGGCGTTCGGGGTCACCCCTCCACTTT
TRBD1,TRBV27,-,TRBJ2-3,CASWAGQGWADTQYF,TGTGCCAGCTGGGCGGGACAGGGATGGGCAGATACGCAGTATTTT
TRBD1,TRBV3-1/TRBV3-2,-,TRBJ1-4,CASSQEPLLQGRVATNEKLFF,TGTGCCAGCAGCCAAGAGCCCTTGCTACAGGGGCGAGTTGCAACTAATGAAAAACTGTTTTTT
-,TRBV3-1/TRBV3-2,-,TRBJ2-2,CASNLGGNTGELFF,TGTGCCAGCAACTTAGGGGGGAACACCGGGGAGCTGTTTTTT
TRBD2,TRBV19,-,TRBJ2-5,CASSTGSGKETQYF,TGTGCCAGTAGTACCGGCAGCGGGAAGGAGACCCAGTACTTC
-,TRBV30,-,TRBJ2-2,CAWSRTVNTGELFF,TGTGCCTGGAGTAGGACAGTGAACACCGGGGAGCTGTTTTTT
-,TRBV19,few,TRBJ1-3,CASSDAYSGNTIYF,TGTGCCAGTAGTGATGCGTACTCTGGAAACACCATATATTTT
-,TRBV19,few,TRBJ2-6,CASSTGSGANVLTF,TGTGCCAGCTCTACGGGTTCTGGGGCCAACGTCCTGACTTTC
-,TRBV21-1,-,TRBJ2-3,CASFLGDRTDTQYF,TGTGCCAGCTTCCTAGGGGACAGGACAGATACGCAGTATTTT
-,TRBV21-1,-,TRBJ1-5,CARISDSNQPQHF,TGTGCCAGGATAAGCGATAGCAATCAGCCCCAGCATTTT
TRBD1,TRBV10-3,few,TRBJ2-7,CAISDDGRGIHEQYF,TGTGCCATCAGTGATGATGGCAGGGGGATCCACGAGCAGTACTTC
TRBD2,TRBV15,-,TRBJ2-7,CATSRGMGTSGRGHEQYF,TGTGCCACCAGCAGAGGGATGGGGACGAGCGGGAGAGGGCACGAGCAGTACTTC
TRBD1,TRBV20-1,-,TRBJ1-2,CSASETGVNGYTF,TGCAGTGCTAGTGAGACAGGGGTTAACGGCTACACCTTC
TRBD1,TRBV29-1,-,TRBJ2-7,CSAGTGDSYEQYF,TGCAGCGCAGGGACAGGGGATAGCTACGAGCAGTACTTC
TRBD2,TRBV2,-,TRBJ2-7,CASQFGLAGTGEQYF,TGTGCCAGCCAATTTGGACTAGCGGGAACGGGCGAGCAGTACTTC